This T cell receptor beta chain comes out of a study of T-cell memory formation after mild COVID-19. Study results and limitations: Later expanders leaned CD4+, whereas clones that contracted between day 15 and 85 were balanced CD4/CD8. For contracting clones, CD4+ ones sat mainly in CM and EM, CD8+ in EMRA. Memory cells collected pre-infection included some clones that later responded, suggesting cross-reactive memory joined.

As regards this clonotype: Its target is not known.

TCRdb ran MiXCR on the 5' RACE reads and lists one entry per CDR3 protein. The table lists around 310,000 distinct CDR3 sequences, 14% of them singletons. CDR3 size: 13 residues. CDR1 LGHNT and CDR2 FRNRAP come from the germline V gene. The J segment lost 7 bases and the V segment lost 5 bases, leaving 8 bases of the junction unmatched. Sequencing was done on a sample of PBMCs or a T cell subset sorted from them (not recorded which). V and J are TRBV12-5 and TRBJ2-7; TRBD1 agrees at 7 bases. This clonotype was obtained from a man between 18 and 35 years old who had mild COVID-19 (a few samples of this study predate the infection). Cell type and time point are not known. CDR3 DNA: TGTGCTAGTGGTGATACACAGGGGAGAGAGCAGTACTTC. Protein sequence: CASGDTQGREQYF.